Each of the 5 T cell receptor beta chains below was sequenced from the same sample in a study of shared clonotypes between healthy human individuals. Measured with immunoSEQ multiplex PCR; TCRdb has only the in-frame clones, and not every one. The sample has around 2.1 million clones, 90% to 97% seen once. The sample consisted of naive CD4+ T cells sorted from blood. The subset: CD45RA+ positively selected. These receptors were taken from a man between 18 and 35 years old in good health.

The chain links TRBV6-1 to TRBJ2-6, with D possibly matching TRBD1 (5 bases). Germline V gives CDR1 MNHNS, CDR2 SASEGT. Trimming removed 4 bases at V and 1 base at J, with 17 bases between. The CDR3 loop spans 18 amino acids. The CDR3 nucleotides read TGTGCCAGCAGTGGGTACAGGTTAAAGGGATCTGGGGCCAACGTCCTGACTTTC. The encoded protein is CASSGYRLKGSGANVLTF.

The gene calls are TRBV30 and TRBJ1-6; no clear D. The CDR3 totals 12 residues. The germline V gene has CDR1 GTSNPN and CDR2 SVGIG (reference sequence). V lost 4 bases and J lost 7, with 8 bases in between. DNA of the CDR3: TGTGCCTGGAACCCTGGGAATTCACCCCTCCACTTT. Its protein product is CAWNPGNSPLHF.

The chain combines TRBV6-5 with TRBJ2-7; D is possibly TRBD2 (7 bases). CDR3 length: 13 residues. With 5 bases removed from V and 6 bases from J, the gap between germline ends came to 14 bases. The germline CDR1 and CDR2 sequences are MNHEY and SVGAGI. The CDR3 is CASSEARGLEQYF. DNA of the CDR3: TGTGCCAGCAGTGAAGCGCGGGGGCTCGAGCAGTACTTC.

The V call is TRBV5-1, the J call TRBJ2-7; 7 nucleotides line up with TRBD2. CDR3 length: 16 residues. CDR1 and CDR2 from the germline V gene are SGHRS and YFSETQ. V was clipped by 9 bases and J by 3 bases; unmatched bases: 18. DNA for the CDR3: TGCGCCACCCGTGTTGCCGGTGGTAGCGGGCTCTACGAGCAGTACTTC. Amino acid sequence: CATRVAGGSGLYEQYF.

The V call is TRBV5-8, the J call TRBJ2-5, with D hard to call. V was shortened by 4 bases and J by 4 bases, with 11 bases between the two germline ends. CDR1 and CDR2 (germline): SGHTS, YDEGEE. The CDR3 consists of 13 residues. The CDR3 bases are TGTGCCAGCAGCCTGAACACCTTAGAGACCCAGTACTTC. This codes for CASSLNTLETQYF.